These 12 T cell receptor beta chains share one sample of origin, sequenced in a study of blood T cells in healthy people across ages. Then a second PCR, running roughly 7 to 11 cycles, was carried out with a sample-barcoded 5' primer and a J-beta primer mix. One entry per CDR3 protein, called by TCRdb with MiXCR from the 5' RACE reads. This table has 550,000 to 700,000 distinct CDR3 sequences, about 25% appearing once. Material for sequencing was blood. The source of these receptors is a woman aged 70 to 79 in good health.

This chain links TRBV19 with TRBJ2-5; TRBD1 aligns across 11 bases. J gave up 5 bases and V 2 bases, and 4 bases lay outside the gene matches. From germline, CDR1 is LNHDA and CDR2 SQIVND (reference sequence). The CDR3 has 15 residues. This chain's CDR3 is CASSIRDRGYETQYF. The CDR3 DNA sequence: TGTGCCAGTAGTATACGGGACAGGGGGTACGAGACCCAGTACTTC.

This sequence joins TRBV29-1 and TRBJ1-1, with D possibly TRBD1 on 6 matching bases. With 6 bases removed from V and 7 bases from J, the gap between germline ends came to 18 bases. The germline CDR1 and CDR2 sequences are SQVTM and ANQGSEA. The CDR3 extends over 13 amino acids. CDR3 region: CSVETGGSVEAFF. The CDR3 bases are TGCAGCGTCGAGACAGGCGGATCGGTTGAAGCTTTCTTT. Filled out from reference TRBV29-1 and TRBJ1-1, the complete variable domain reads SAVISQKPSRDICQRGTSLTIQCQVDSQVTMMFWYRQQPGQSLTLIATANQGSEATYESGFVIDKFPISRPNLTFSTLTVSNMSPEDSSIYLCSVETGGSVEAFFGQGTRLTVV.

The chain uses TRBV29-1 and TRBJ2-5, with TRBD1 matching 7 bases. TRBJ2-7 explains the end of the DNA better; the J call may be wrong. The CDR3 is made up of 13 amino acids. Germline V gene data show CDR1 as SQVTM and CDR2 as ANQGSEA. CDR3 region: CSVETGAQYEQYF. CDR3 nucleotide sequence: TGCAGCGTTGAAACAGGGGCCCAGTACGAGCAGTACTTC.

This rearrangement joins TRBV6-6 to TRBJ1-1; D gene uncertain. Germline CDR1 is MNHNY and CDR2 is SVGAGI (reference sequence). V was pared by 8 bases and J by 8 bases, with 21 bases between. The CDR3 sequence is 14 residues long. The CDR3 spells CASLQATKEVEAFF. In DNA form, the CDR3 reads TGTGCCAGCTTGCAGGCCACTAAGGAGGTGGAAGCTTTCTTT.

In regard to this clonotype: An end of the junction does not agree with germline; a read error may underlie this. The rearrangement uses TRBV12-3 or TRBV12-4 and TRBJ2-5; 13 bases line up with TRBD2. The CDR3 is 15 amino acids. The CDR3 region is CASSWTSGGGEAQYF. CDR3 nucleotide sequence: TGTGCCAGCAGTTGGACTAGCGGGGGAGGAGAGGCCCAGTACTTC.

This rearrangement joins TRBV5-6 to TRBJ2-7; the match to TRBD1 covers 10 bases. The CDR3 runs 15 residues. J lost 3 bases, V lost 3 bases, and 6 bases had no gene match. Germline V gives CDR1 SGHDT, CDR2 YYEEEE. CDR3: CASSSRGQGDYEQYF. Here the CDR3 DNA reads TGTGCCAGCAGCTCTCGAGGACAGGGGGACTACGAGCAGTACTTC.

The chain combines TRBV10-3 with TRBJ1-3, with D possibly being TRBD1 (5 bases). From germline, CDR1 is ENHRY and CDR2 SYGVKD. Deletions cut 5 bases from V and 0 bases from J, with 11 bases between. This CDR3 has 15 amino acids. CDR3 loop: CAISPRDLSGNTIYF. The CDR3 coding sequence is TGTGCCATCAGTCCCCGGGACCTCTCTGGAAACACCATATATTTT.

There are a few counts of this clonotype. The rearrangement uses TRBV3-1 and TRBJ2-4; D uncertain. The CDR3 has 15 amino acids. Germline CDR1 and CDR2: LGHDT and YNNKEL (reference sequence). The V and J ends lost 3 bases and 0 bases respectively, with 9 bases between them. CDR3 residues: CASSQGLVAKNIQYF. DNA of the CDR3: TGTGCCAGCAGCCAGGGCCTTGTAGCCAAAAACATTCAGTACTTC. Drawing the rest from reference TRBV3-1 and TRBJ2-4, the complete variable domain is DTAVSQTPKYLVTQMGNDKSIKCEQNLGHDTMYWYKQDSKKFLKIMFSYNNKELIINETVPNRFSPKSPDKAHLNLHINSLELGDSAVYFCASSQGLVAKNIQYFGAGTRLSVL.

The V call is TRBV7-8, the J call TRBJ2-5; D gene uncertain. CDR1 is SGHVS and CDR2 is FQNEAQ in the germline V gene. This CDR3 comprises 13 residues. V was shortened by 2 bases and J by 5 bases, with 9 bases between the two germline ends. The CDR3 sequence is CASSLTWRETQYF. The CDR3 nucleotides read TGTGCCAGCAGCTTAACCTGGCGGGAGACCCAGTACTTC.

This clonotype appeared a few times. V usage is TRBV2 and J usage is TRBJ2-7; D not certain. V was pared by 5 bases and J by 7 bases, with 18 bases between. The germline V gene encodes CDR1 SNHLY and CDR2 FYNNEI. This CDR3 region has 14 residues. As DNA, the CDR3 is TGTGCCAGCAGTTCCTTGTCCTCCTCCGGGGAGCAGTACTTC. This translates into CASSSLSSSGEQYF.

This clonotype turned up a few times. The chain is built from TRBV7-6 and TRBJ1-1, with 9 bases fitting TRBD1. The germline V gene encodes CDR1 SGHVS and CDR2 FNYEAQ. V dropped 3 bases and J dropped 4; count of bases not matched to a gene: 9. The CDR3 covers 16 residues. The CDR3 DNA reads as TGTGCCAGCAGCTTGGGACAGGGCTTATCGGGCACTGAAGCTTTCTTT. This sequence encodes CASSLGQGLSGTEAFF.

The gene calls are TRBV7-9 and TRBJ2-3; 8 nucleotides match TRBD2. Germline V gene sequence: CDR1 SEHNR, CDR2 FQNEAQ (reference sequence). Trimming took 5 bases from V and 0 from J; bases not matched to a gene: 7. The CDR3 consists of 16 residues. DNA for the CDR3: TGTGCCAGCAGCCCCGGGAGGGACGGTAGCACAGATACGCAGTATTTT. Translation: CASSPGRDGSTDTQYF.